This T cell receptor beta chain derives from a study of T cells in Graves' hyperthyroidism and ophthalmopathy. TCR beta CDR3 region amplification was performed from RNA transcripts. RT-PCR in the first round (using the HTBI primer set) targeted the TCR CDR3. One entry per CDR3 protein results from TCRdb running MiXCR on the multiplex PCR reads. The table has 450,000 to 500,000 distinct CDR3 sequences, approximately 22% seen once; the top ten hold about half. Study-wide results and caveats: Expanded thyroid clonotypes (above 0.001) were mostly also found in blood.

This clonotype was seen ten or more times. Its antigen is unidentified. The specimen sequenced was blood. The sequence was obtained from a woman between 65 and 79 years old with Graves' ophthalmopathy.

The CDR3 DNA is TGTGCCAGCAGTCTCGGACGGCCCGAAGCTTTCTTT. Encoded protein: CASSLGRPEAFF. V usage is TRBV12-3 or TRBV12-4 and J usage is TRBJ1-1, with D uncertain. This CDR3 is 12 amino acids long. The V gene lost 5 bases and the J gene lost 8 bases, with 12 bases spanning the gap.